What follows are 14 T cell receptor beta chains derived from one specimen sequenced in a study of control samples from healthy donors and cancer patients. Clones were sequenced by immunoSEQ multiplex PCR, and TCRdb holds only the in-frame ones, with some missing. The sample lists about 160,000 clones; about 95% were seen once. What was sequenced was PBMCs. Receptors originate from a man in his 60s with colorectal cancer.

V and J are TRBV14 and TRBJ2-7; TRBD1 aligns across 7 bases. V was clipped by 3 bases and J by 0 bases; unmatched bases: 8. This CDR3 contains 16 residues. The germline V gene has CDR1 SGHDN and CDR2 FVKESK. CDR3 in amino acids: CASSHRQGSSSYEQYF. In DNA, the CDR3 is TGTGCCAGCAGCCATAGACAGGGCTCGAGCTCCTACGAGCAGTACTTC.

The gene calls are TRBV30 and TRBJ1-6; no clear D. The length of the CDR3 is 13 residues. Trimming cost V 5 bases and J 6 bases, with 11 bases left between them. Germline V lookup: CDR1 GTSNPN, CDR2 SVGIG (reference sequence). Written as DNA, the CDR3 is TGTGCCTGGGCGGGCCCTCCTAATTCACCCCTCCACTTT. It encodes CAWAGPPNSPLHF.

In this sample, this clone turned up a few times. Distinct nucleotide sequences in the sample also encode this CDR3. This chain connects TRBV19 to TRBJ1-5; TRBD1 aligns across 7 bases. The CDR3 length is 16 residues. Trimming removed 0 bases from V and 0 bases from J; junction bases left unmatched: 2. The germline V gene encodes CDR1 LNHDA and CDR2 SQIVND (reference sequence). CDR3 nucleotides: TGTGCCAGTAGTATAGAGACAGGGCATAGCAATCAGCCCCAGCATTTT. Protein product: CASSIETGHSNQPQHF.

The chain uses TRBV11-2 and TRBJ2-2; 7 nucleotides align to TRBD1. V shed 6 bases and J 2 bases; nucleotides not matched to a gene: 6. CDR3 length: 15 residues. CDR1 is SGHAT, CDR2 FQNNGV, per germline. The chain's CDR3 is CASRQTGENTGELFF. CDR3 nucleotides: TGTGCCAGCAGACAAACAGGGGAAAACACCGGGGAGCTGTTTTTT.

In this sample, this clone turned up once. This same CDR3 is encoded by further DNA sequences in the sample. This chain uses TRBV12-3 or TRBV12-4 with TRBJ2-7; no reliable D call. Deletions cut 6 bases from V and 1 base from J, with 10 bases between. The CDR3 is 13 residues long. The CDR3 coding sequence is TGTGCCAGCAGCCTCACCGGGTCCTACGAGCAGTACTTC. Protein product: CASSLTGSYEQYF.

This rearrangement joins TRBV29-1 to TRBJ1-2; D gene uncertain. V lost 4 bases, J lost 6 bases, and 18 bases lay in between. Per the germline V gene, CDR1 is SQVTM and CDR2 is ANQGSEA. This CDR3 spans 14 amino acids. The CDR3 DNA reads as TGCAGCGTTGCCCGCTTATTGCTCCCGGATGGCTACACCTTC. Translation: CSVARLLLPDGYTF. The complete variable domain, with remaining parts taken from reference TRBV29-1 and TRBJ1-2, reads SAVISQKPSRDICQRGTSLTIQCQVDSQVTMMFWYRQQPGQSLTLIATANQGSEATYESGFVIDKFPISRPNLTFSTLTVSNMSPEDSSIYLCSVARLLLPDGYTFGSGTRLTVV.

This clone was seen just once. This chain joins TRBV6-1 and TRBJ2-7; 7 nucleotides align to TRBD2. Germline V gene lookup returns CDR1 MNHNS and CDR2 SASEGT. The CDR3 is 15 residues long. With V trimmed by 6 bases and J by 1 base, 9 bases remained unmatched. CDR3 in amino acids: CASRPLRGVSYEQYF. The CDR3 DNA is TGTGCCAGCAGGCCACTCCGGGGGGTTTCCTACGAGCAGTACTTC.

The chain has TRBV7-9 and TRBJ2-2, with 8 bases fitting TRBD1. V lost 4 bases to trimming and J lost 4 bases; unmatched junction nucleotides: 11. The length of the CDR3 is 17 residues. Germline V gene sequence: CDR1 SEHNR, CDR2 FQNEAQ (reference sequence). CDR3 DNA sequence: TGTGCCAGCAGCTACCCCCCGGGACAGGTGGCCACCGGGGAGCTGTTTTTT. As protein: CASSYPPGQVATGELFF. The entire variable domain, with the rest obtained from reference TRBV7-9 and TRBJ2-2, is as follows: DTGVSQNPRHKITKRGQNVTFRCDPISEHNRLYWYRQTLGQGPEFLTYFQNEAQLEKSRLLSDRFSAERPKGSFSTLEIQRTEQGDSAMYLCASSYPPGQVATGELFFGEGSRLTVL.

The count of this clone is one. The chain couples TRBV5-1 to TRBJ1-6; D unclear. There are 15 residues in the CDR3. Trimming stripped 0 bases from V and 7 bases from J, with 11 bases between. Germline V gene data show CDR1 as SGHRS and CDR2 as YFSETQ. The CDR3 DNA reads TGCGCCAGCAGCTTGGCCAGAGCTGGCAATTCACCCCTCCACTTT. Translating it yields CASSLARAGNSPLHF.

V usage is TRBV28 and J usage is TRBJ2-6; 8 bases are a match to TRBD1. Germline lookup yields CDR1 MDHEN and CDR2 SYDVKM. CDR3 size: 17 residues. Germline trimming cut 5 bases from V and 4 bases from J; bases unmatched to any gene: 10. CDR3 region: CASSTTGGLSGANVLTF. CDR3 bases: TGTGCCAGCAGTACTACAGGGGGGCTCAGCGGGGCCAACGTCCTGACTTTC.

The V and J genes are TRBV10-2 and TRBJ1-3, with D possibly TRBD1 on 6 matching bases. V was shortened by 10 bases and J by 0 bases, with 16 bases between the two germline ends. The CDR3 is 15 amino acids. CDR1 WSHSY and CDR2 SAAADI come from the germline V gene. The CDR3 sequence is CATSLGQSSGNTIYF. The CDR3 DNA reads TGCGCCACCTCTCTCGGACAGAGCTCTGGAAACACCATATATTTT.

The chain is built from TRBV11-2 and TRBJ2-3; no definite D call. The V end lost 2 bases, the J end lost 5 bases, and 5 bases lay between the germline ends. The CDR3 has 12 residues. Germline CDR1 reads SGHAT; CDR2 reads FQNNGV. CDR3 loop: CASSLNGDTQYF. CDR3 nucleotide sequence: TGTGCCAGCAGCTTAAATGGAGATACGCAGTATTTT.

This chain links TRBV5-1 with TRBJ1-1, with D perhaps matching TRBD1 (6 bases). This CDR3 has 14 residues. CDR1 SGHRS and CDR2 YFSETQ come from the germline V gene. Trimming cost V 1 base and J 3 bases, with 10 bases left between them. The CDR3 loop reads CASSLLGADTEAFF. The CDR3 nucleotides are TGCGCCAGCAGCTTGTTGGGGGCAGACACTGAAGCTTTCTTT.

The J gene is TRBJ1-3, the V gene TRBV6-1; no definite D call. The germline V gene encodes CDR1 MNHNS and CDR2 SASEGT. V lost 4 bases and J lost 0, with 13 bases in between. The CDR3 runs to 16 residues. This chain's CDR3 is CASSGELLLSGNTIYF. For the CDR3, the DNA is TGTGCCAGCAGTGGGGAGCTCCTCCTCTCTGGAAACACCATATATTTT.